This is a list of T cell receptor beta chains from one sample in a study of molecular identifiers for immune sequencing clone quantification. TCRdb re-called the PCR reads with MiXCR, one entry per CDR3 protein. Of a few hundred thousand distinct CDR3 sequences in the sample, about 26% are singletons; the top ten hold around 0.76%. The source material was naive CD8+ T cells from blood, with Jurkat cell RNA spiked in. Receptor source: a human donor in good health. Some libraries in this study had Jurkat cell RNA spiked in. Each CDR3 is given with its conserved first and last residue. Fields, in order: J gene, D gene, V gene, clone size, CDR3 protein, CDR3 DNA. A D gene is named only where the DNA matches it firmly. Some rows have no size entry. The others give once, few or many, or a class for an expanded clone.

j_call: TRBJ2-3; d_call: TRBD1; v_call: TRBV7-2; clone_size: few; cdr3_aa: CASSFADRVPTDTQYF; cdr3_nt: TGTGCCAGCAGCTTTGCCGACAGGGTCCCCACAGATACGCAGTATTTT
j_call: TRBJ1-1; d_call: -; v_call: TRBV6-1; clone_size: few; cdr3_aa: CASSELGNTEAFF; cdr3_nt: TGTGCCAGCAGTGAACTGGGAAACACTGAAGCTTTCTTT
j_call: TRBJ2-3; d_call: TRBD2; v_call: TRBV9; clone_size: many; cdr3_aa: CASSRSLAGDTDTQYF; cdr3_nt: TGTGCCAGCAGCCGTAGCCTAGCGGGGGACACAGATACGCAGTATTTT
j_call: TRBJ2-1; d_call: -; v_call: TRBV11-3; clone_size: -; cdr3_aa: CASSSSGNEQFF; cdr3_nt: TGTGCCAGCAGCTCGAGCGGGAATGAGCAGTTCTTC
j_call: TRBJ1-5; d_call: -; v_call: TRBV4-1; clone_size: many; cdr3_aa: CASSQTGSYDNQPQHF; cdr3_nt: TGCGCCAGCAGCCAAACGGGGAGTTATGACAATCAGCCCCAGCATTTT
j_call: TRBJ1-3; d_call: -; v_call: TRBV4-3; clone_size: -; cdr3_aa: CASSQDRVKGNTIYF; cdr3_nt: TGCGCCAGCAGCCAAGATAGGGTAAAGGGAAACACCATATATTTT
j_call: TRBJ2-7; d_call: TRBD2; v_call: TRBV4-1; clone_size: -; cdr3_aa: CASSQVLAGGYEQYF; cdr3_nt: TGCGCCAGCAGCCAAGTGCTAGCGGGGGGCTACGAGCAGTACTTC
j_call: TRBJ2-2; d_call: TRBD1; v_call: TRBV24-1; clone_size: -; cdr3_aa: CATSDQIIRDRDTGELFF; cdr3_nt: TGTGCCACCAGTGACCAAATCATCCGGGACAGGGACACCGGGGAGCTGTTTTTT
j_call: TRBJ2-3; d_call: TRBD2; v_call: TRBV7-9; clone_size: many; cdr3_aa: CASTGLAGSTDTQYF; cdr3_nt: TGTGCCAGTACGGGACTAGCGGGGAGCACAGATACGCAGTATTTT
j_call: TRBJ2-5; d_call: -; v_call: TRBV3-1; clone_size: -; cdr3_aa: CASSQERETQYF; cdr3_nt: TGTGCCAGCAGCCAAGAACGGGAGACCCAGTACTTC
j_call: TRBJ1-1; d_call: -; v_call: TRBV30; clone_size: few; cdr3_aa: CAWSPGREAFF; cdr3_nt: TGTGCCTGGAGTCCGGGCCGTGAAGCTTTCTTT
j_call: TRBJ1-4; d_call: TRBD1; v_call: TRBV13; clone_size: -; cdr3_aa: CASSYGTATNEKLFF; cdr3_nt: TGTGCCAGCAGCTACGGGACAGCAACTAATGAAAAACTGTTTTTT
j_call: TRBJ1-2; d_call: TRBD1; v_call: TRBV4-1; clone_size: -; cdr3_aa: CASSQVTGGSYGYAF; cdr3_nt: TGCGCCAGCAGCCAAGTGACAGGGGGCAGCTATGGCTACGCCTTC
j_call: TRBJ2-7; d_call: TRBD2; v_call: TRBV6-2/TRBV6-3; clone_size: -; cdr3_aa: CASSYPRDYCYEQYF; cdr3_nt: TGTGCCAGCAGTTACCCCCGGGACTACTGTTACGAGCAGTACTTC
j_call: TRBJ1-2; d_call: -; v_call: TRBV29-1; clone_size: many; cdr3_aa: CSVDRASYGYTF; cdr3_nt: TGCAGCGTTGACAGGGCGAGCTATGGCTACACCTTC
j_call: TRBJ2-1; d_call: TRBD1; v_call: TRBV4-1; clone_size: -; cdr3_aa: CASSQERGTGSYNEQFF; cdr3_nt: TGCGCCAGCAGCCAAGAACGTGGGACAGGGTCCTACAATGAGCAGTTCTTC
j_call: TRBJ2-1; d_call: -; v_call: TRBV6-6; clone_size: many; cdr3_aa: CASSPYPQEQFF; cdr3_nt: TGTGCCAGCAGTCCGTACCCCCAGGAGCAGTTCTTC
j_call: TRBJ2-5; d_call: -; v_call: TRBV30; clone_size: -; cdr3_aa: CAWGDLYRDIGETQYF; cdr3_nt: TGTGCCTGGGGCGACCTATACAGGGACATAGGAGAGACCCAGTACTTC
j_call: TRBJ1-1; d_call: -; v_call: TRBV28; clone_size: once; cdr3_aa: CVSTLAGTVNTEAFF; cdr3_nt: TGTGTCAGCACACTCGCCGGGACGGTGAACACTGAAGCTTTCTTT
j_call: TRBJ2-7; d_call: -; v_call: TRBV20-1; clone_size: few; cdr3_aa: CSARGDSGNYEQYF; cdr3_nt: TGCAGTGCTAGAGGTGATAGCGGTAACTACGAGCAGTACTTC
j_call: TRBJ2-3; d_call: -; v_call: TRBV14; clone_size: many; cdr3_aa: CASSHPSGLFTDTQYF; cdr3_nt: TGTGCCAGCAGCCACCCATCGGGACTCTTCACAGATACGCAGTATTTT
j_call: TRBJ2-3; d_call: -; v_call: TRBV6-6; clone_size: many; cdr3_aa: CASSYTARTDTQYF; cdr3_nt: TGTGCCAGCAGTTACACCGCCCGCACAGATACGCAGTATTTT
j_call: TRBJ2-7; d_call: TRBD2; v_call: TRBV29-1; clone_size: many; cdr3_aa: CSVERGNEQYF; cdr3_nt: TGCAGCGTTGAGCGGGGGAACGAGCAGTACTTC
j_call: TRBJ2-7; d_call: -; v_call: TRBV12-3/TRBV12-4; clone_size: -; cdr3_aa: CASSRRPAGLDEQYF; cdr3_nt: TGTGCCAGCAGCCGAAGACCCGCCGGCCTGGACGAGCAGTACTTC
j_call: TRBJ2-7; d_call: -; v_call: TRBV20-1; clone_size: few; cdr3_aa: CSASEGSGDPAYEQYF; cdr3_nt: TGCAGTGCTAGTGAGGGCAGCGGCGACCCGGCCTACGAGCAGTACTTC
j_call: TRBJ2-2; d_call: -; v_call: TRBV24-1; clone_size: -; cdr3_aa: CATSDPGHRGTGELFF; cdr3_nt: TGTGCCACCAGTGACCCCGGTCATAGAGGGACCGGGGAGCTGTTTTTT
j_call: TRBJ2-1; d_call: -; v_call: TRBV6-2/TRBV6-3; clone_size: few; cdr3_aa: CASSLTAGSGHNEQFF; cdr3_nt: TGTGCCAGCAGTCTAACCGCGGGGAGCGGCCACAATGAGCAGTTCTTC
j_call: TRBJ2-7; d_call: -; v_call: TRBV9; clone_size: -; cdr3_aa: CASSVADLGYGQYF; cdr3_nt: TGTGCCAGCAGCGTAGCGGACTTGGGGTACGGGCAGTACTTC
j_call: TRBJ2-2; d_call: -; v_call: TRBV3-1; clone_size: few; cdr3_aa: CASSQTTSLNTGELFF; cdr3_nt: TGTGCCAGCAGCCAGACGACTAGTTTGAACACCGGGGAGCTGTTTTTT
j_call: TRBJ2-7; d_call: -; v_call: TRBV7-9; clone_size: many; cdr3_aa: CASSQVGVPEQYF; cdr3_nt: TGTGCCAGCAGCCAGGTGGGGGTGCCTGAGCAGTACTTC
j_call: TRBJ2-3; d_call: TRBD1; v_call: TRBV29-1; clone_size: many; cdr3_aa: CSVGLGQGHADTQYF; cdr3_nt: TGCAGCGTTGGACTGGGACAGGGGCACGCAGATACGCAGTATTTT
j_call: TRBJ2-3; d_call: TRBD2; v_call: TRBV4-3; clone_size: few; cdr3_aa: CASSQTLAGLADTQYF; cdr3_nt: TGCGCCAGCAGCCAAACGCTAGCGGGATTAGCAGATACGCAGTATTTT
j_call: TRBJ1-6; d_call: TRBD1; v_call: TRBV27; clone_size: few; cdr3_aa: CASSRTGGSYNSPLHF; cdr3_nt: TGTGCCAGCAGTAGGACAGGGGGCTCCTATAATTCACCCCTCCACTTT
j_call: TRBJ2-5; d_call: -; v_call: TRBV20-1; clone_size: many; cdr3_aa: CSARGADFQETQYF; cdr3_nt: TGCAGTGCTAGGGGTGCCGACTTCCAAGAGACCCAGTACTTC
j_call: TRBJ2-7; d_call: -; v_call: TRBV29-1; clone_size: many; cdr3_aa: CSVAPPGYYEQYF; cdr3_nt: TGCAGCGTAGCACCCCCAGGGTACTACGAGCAGTACTTC
j_call: TRBJ2-1; d_call: -; v_call: TRBV25-1; clone_size: -; cdr3_aa: CASSENGAGSEQFF; cdr3_nt: TGTGCCAGCAGTGAAAATGGGGCTGGAAGTGAGCAGTTCTTC
j_call: TRBJ2-3; d_call: TRBD2; v_call: TRBV6-2/TRBV6-3; clone_size: -; cdr3_aa: CASRPWTSGGSDTQYF; cdr3_nt: TGTGCCAGCAGGCCTTGGACTAGCGGGGGTTCGGATACGCAGTATTTT
j_call: TRBJ2-7; d_call: TRBD1; v_call: TRBV19; clone_size: -; cdr3_aa: CASSISGGRGSGEQYF; cdr3_nt: TGTGCCAGTAGTATAAGTGGCGGCAGGGGGTCGGGCGAGCAGTACTTC
j_call: TRBJ2-7; d_call: -; v_call: TRBV6-5; clone_size: many; cdr3_aa: CASSYRGSTYEQYF; cdr3_nt: TGTGCCAGCAGTTACAGGGGCAGTACCTACGAGCAGTACTTC
j_call: TRBJ1-4; d_call: -; v_call: TRBV12-3/TRBV12-4; clone_size: -; cdr3_aa: CASSSGTFLEKLVF; cdr3_nt: TGTGCCAGCAGTTCCGGGACTTTCCTCGAAAAACTGGTTTTT
j_call: TRBJ2-2; d_call: -; v_call: TRBV24-1; clone_size: many; cdr3_aa: CATSAGSTGELFF; cdr3_nt: TGTGCCACCAGTGCCGGTTCCACCGGGGAGCTGTTTTTT
j_call: TRBJ2-1; d_call: TRBD2; v_call: TRBV19; clone_size: few; cdr3_aa: CASSMGLAYGEQFF; cdr3_nt: TGTGCCAGTAGTATGGGACTAGCCTATGGTGAGCAGTTCTTC
j_call: TRBJ2-7; d_call: -; v_call: TRBV10-2; clone_size: -; cdr3_aa: CASGETYEQYF; cdr3_nt: TGCGCCAGCGGTGAGACGTACGAGCAGTACTTC
j_call: TRBJ2-4; d_call: -; v_call: TRBV21-1; clone_size: many; cdr3_aa: CASSIDRGTAKNIQYF; cdr3_nt: TGTGCCAGCAGCATCGACAGGGGAACAGCCAAAAACATTCAGTACTTC
j_call: TRBJ2-3; d_call: TRBD2; v_call: TRBV6-2/TRBV6-3; clone_size: few; cdr3_aa: CASSYSRTTSGGAVSTDTQYF; cdr3_nt: TGTGCCAGCAGTTACTCCCGAACCACTAGCGGGGGGGCCGTCAGCACAGATACGCAGTATTTT
j_call: TRBJ2-7; d_call: -; v_call: TRBV12-3/TRBV12-4; clone_size: once; cdr3_aa: CAGSPQGYEQYF; cdr3_nt: TGTGCCGGCAGTCCGCAGGGGTACGAGCAGTACTTC
j_call: TRBJ2-1; d_call: TRBD2; v_call: TRBV10-2; clone_size: -; cdr3_aa: CASSGLAGGSYNEQFF; cdr3_nt: TGCGCCAGCAGCGGACTAGCGGGAGGGTCCTACAATGAGCAGTTCTTC